This T cell receptor beta chain comes out of a study of T cell repertoires and HLA-DP antigens. Untouched CD4+ T cells were bead-isolated from PBMC at roughly 98% purity. In regard to this clone: Its antigen is not known.

For pre-culture CD4+ samples, the target was around 210,000 T cell genomes. Clones were read by immunoSEQ multiplex PCR, and TCRdb kept only the in-frame ones, dropping some. The sample has around 110,000 clones; 80% to 95% are singletons. The V end was cut by 0 bases, the J end by 2 bases, with 14 bases between. The CDR3 has 17 residues. Germline V CDR1 and CDR2: LGHNA, YNFKEQ. Points from the study as a whole: Clones undetected before culture averaged roughly 40% against one allele and approximately 50% against the other. No separate analysis of naive versus memory CD4+ cells was done.

The V call is TRBV4-2, the J call TRBJ2-1, with D maybe TRBD2 (6 bases). The TCR originated in a woman aged 18 to 35 in good health and CMV-seronegative. What was sequenced was CD4+ T cells from PBMCs. The DNA of the CDR3 is TGTGCCAGCAGCCAAGATCAAAAGGGACTCCCCTACAATGAGCAGTTCTTC. Residues: CASSQDQKGLPYNEQFF.